The source of this TCR beta chain is a study of cytomegalovirus exposure and HLA in healthy donors. Germline lookup yields CDR1 SEHNR and CDR2 FQNEAQ (reference sequence). With 6 bases removed from V and 11 bases from J, the gap between germline ends came to 25 bases. The CDR3 consists of 15 residues. A multiplex PCR was run with 60 Vbeta primers and 13 Jbeta primers. Produced via immunoSEQ multiplex PCR; TCRdb's table is partial and in-frame only. Of roughly 280,000 clones detected, approximately 70% appear once; the ten largest clones hold approximately 2.1%. The receptor comes from a female donor in good health and CMV-seronegative. This chain connects TRBV7-9 to TRBJ2-5, with TRBD1 as a possible D gene (6 bases). The sample consisted of PBMCs. In DNA, the CDR3 is TGTGCCAGCAGTCCCGGCTCCGGGACGAACAGGGAGCAGTACTTC. Protein: CASSPGSGTNREQYF.